These 19 T cell receptor beta chains share one sample of origin, sequenced in a study of T cell repertoires in cytomegalovirus infection. No antigen has been assigned to these receptors. One entry per CDR3 protein results from TCRdb running MiXCR on the reads. Here the sample spans around 360,000 distinct CDR3 sequences, approximately 30% being singletons. The sample in question was cultured PBMCs, obtained from culture after CMV antigen stimulation. The receptors come from a human donor in good health (CMV status not recorded). Some clones in this sample may be carry-over from other donors' samples.

Only a few counts were recorded for this clonotype. This rearrangement joins TRBV7-2 to TRBJ2-5; TRBD2 matches 7 bases. The ends lost 1 base at V and 4 bases at J; junction bases unmatched: 12. The germline CDR1 and CDR2 sequences are SGHTA and FQGNSA. CDR3 length: 17 amino acids. CDR3 sequence (DNA): TGTGCCAGCAGCTTAGTTGCGGGAGACACCCTCGGAGAGACCCAGTACTTC. As protein: CASSLVAGDTLGETQYF.

This clonotype was counted a few times. The chain couples TRBV6-1 to TRBJ2-7; D is unclear. The germline gives CDR1 MNHNS, CDR2 SASEGT. The CDR3 contains 14 residues. The V gene lost 5 bases and the J gene lost 3 bases, with 14 bases spanning the gap. The CDR3 loop is CASSKPGFFYEQYV. The CDR3 coding sequence is TGTGCCAGCAGTAAACCGGGTTTCTTCTACGAGCAGTACGTC.

This clonotype was picked up a small number of times. The chain has TRBV7-2 and TRBJ2-1, with 10 bases that match TRBD2. With V trimmed by 6 bases and J by 3 bases, 11 bases remained unmatched. The CDR3 extends over 17 amino acids. Germline values: CDR1 SGHTA, CDR2 FQGNSA. The CDR3 DNA sequence: TGTGCCAGCAGTCGACCCACTAGCGGGATCGGCTACAATGAGCAGTTCTTC. It yields the protein CASSRPTSGIGYNEQFF.

This rearrangement joins TRBV7-8 to TRBJ2-3; the D gene is possibly TRBD2 (6 bases). Trimming left V 4 bases short and J 4 bases short, with 18 bases between. There are 16 residues in the CDR3. Germline CDR1 is SGHVS and CDR2 is FQNEAQ. The CDR3 bases are TGTGCCAGCAGCTCTCGTGGGCGGGGTGTAGCAGATACGCAGTATTTT. Encoded protein: CASSSRGRGVADTQYF. The whole variable domain, remainder taken from reference TRBV7-8 and TRBJ2-3, is GAGVSQSPRYKVAKRGQDVALRCDPISGHVSLFWYQQALGQGPEFLTYFQNEAQLDKSGLPSDRFFAERPEGSVSTLKIQRTQQEDSAVYLCASSSRGRGVADTQYFGPGTRLTVL.

The chain is built from TRBV6-2 or TRBV6-3 and TRBJ2-1; D may be TRBD1 or TRBD2 (5 bases each). Trimming stripped 5 bases from V and 12 bases from J, with 11 bases between. Germline V lookup: CDR1 MNHEY, CDR2 SVGEGT. This CDR3 is 11 amino acids long. In DNA, the CDR3 is TGTGCCAGCAGTCGAGATGGGGGGCAGTTCTTC. Amino acid sequence: CASSRDGGQFF.

This clonotype was picked up a small number of times. The chain uses TRBV7-2 and TRBJ1-2, with D tentatively TRBD1 (5 bases). The V and J ends lost 1 base and 4 bases respectively, with 16 bases between them. The germline CDR1 and CDR2 sequences are SGHTA and FQGNSA. The CDR3 runs 16 residues. CDR3 amino acids: CASSLGTRAGTYGYTF. In DNA form, the CDR3 reads TGTGCCAGCAGCTTAGGAACCAGGGCTGGAACCTATGGCTACACCTTC.

This clonotype was counted only a few times. The chain carries TRBV7-2 and TRBJ2-3; tentatively, D is TRBD1 (5 bases). This CDR3 region has 18 residues. V was pared by 6 bases and J by 6 bases, with 28 bases between. CDR1 SGHTA and CDR2 FQGNSA come from the germline V gene. This CDR3 is CASSYPPGSQAGADTQYF. DNA for the CDR3: TGTGCCAGCAGTTACCCGCCGGGCAGCCAGGCTGGGGCCGATACGCAGTATTTT.

The chain carries TRBV18 and TRBJ2-2; maybe TRBD1 (6 bases). V lost 6 bases, J lost 5 bases, and 13 bases lay in between. There are 14 residues in the CDR3. The germline CDR1 and CDR2 sequences are KGHSH and LQKENI. Here the CDR3 reads CASSPYRDTGELFF. In DNA, the CDR3 is TGTGCCAGCTCGCCCTACAGGGATACCGGGGAGCTGTTTTTT.

V is TRBV7-2 and J is TRBJ2-5; TRBD2 matches 11 bases. Germline trimming cut 3 bases from V and 5 bases from J; bases unmatched to any gene: 8. Germline V CDR1 and CDR2: SGHTA, FQGNSA. The CDR3 sequence is 16 residues long. CDR3 protein: CASSFLLAGGLETQYF. DNA for the CDR3: TGTGCCAGCAGCTTCCTCCTAGCGGGAGGTTTGGAGACCCAGTACTTC.

The rearrangement joins TRBV7-3 to TRBJ2-3; weak D call: TRBD2 (6 bases). Trimming stripped 5 bases from V and 5 bases from J, with 14 bases between. CDR1 and CDR2 from the germline V gene are SGHTA and FQGTGA. The CDR3 runs 14 residues. CDR3 DNA sequence: TGTGCCAGCAGCCAGGAGGGCTCGGGAGATACGCAGTATTTT. This encodes CASSQEGSGDTQYF.

The CDR3: CASSLHPRGDTQYF. The CDR3 DNA follows: TGTGCCAGCAGCTTACACCCTAGGGGAGATACGCAGTATTTT. This chain links TRBV7-2 with TRBJ2-3; tentatively, D is TRBD1 (5 bases). The CDR3 loop spans 14 amino acids. Germline V gene sequence: CDR1 SGHTA, CDR2 FQGNSA. Trimming took off 2 bases at V and 5 bases at J, with 11 bases between the two ends.

This rearrangement joins TRBV5-6 to TRBJ2-2; 8 bases agree with TRBD1. CDR3 length equals 14 residues. Per germline, CDR1 SGHDT and CDR2 YYEEEE. Trimming took 4 bases from V and 6 from J; bases not matched to a gene: 5. The CDR3 loop reads CASSKQGEAGELFF. The CDR3 DNA is TGTGCCAGCAGCAAACAGGGGGAGGCCGGGGAGCTGTTTTTT.

The chain combines TRBV25-1 with TRBJ1-6, with 8 bases lining up with TRBD1. This CDR3 is built from 15 residues. CDR1 and CDR2 from the germline V gene are MGHDK and SYGVNS. Germline trimming cut 5 bases from V and 6 bases from J; bases unmatched to any gene: 6. Written as DNA, the CDR3 is TGTGCCAGCAGTCTCGGACAGGGTTTTAATTCACCCCTCCACTTT. Protein: CASSLGQGFNSPLHF.

The V gene is TRBV7-8, the J gene TRBJ1-4; D is uncertain. This CDR3 has 13 residues. Germline CDR1 SGHVS, CDR2 FQNEAQ. V lost 1 base and J lost 7, with 7 bases in between. CDR3 loop: CASSLGLVEKLFF. CDR3 DNA: TGTGCCAGCAGCTTAGGGCTGGTTGAAAAACTGTTTTTT.

This clonotype was found a few times. V is TRBV7-8 and J is TRBJ1-1, with no clear D. The germline V gene has CDR1 SGHVS and CDR2 FQNEAQ. The ends were cut back, 2 bases at V and 1 base at J, with 20 bases in the middle. The CDR3 totals 18 residues. In nucleotides, the CDR3 is TGTGCCAGCAGCTTATGGGCCGCTTTGGGCGCCAAGAACACTGAAGCTTTCTTT. Its translation: CASSLWAALGAKNTEAFF.

This chain links TRBV5-1 with TRBJ1-3, with 10 nucleotides matching TRBD1. Trimming cost V 4 bases and J 11 bases; bases outside gene matches: 6. The CDR3 sequence is 13 residues long. CDR1 is SGHRS and CDR2 is YFSETQ in the germline V gene. In DNA form, the CDR3 reads TGCGCCAGCAGCCCTGGACAGGGGGAAGCCATATATTTT. As protein: CASSPGQGEAIYF.

The V gene is TRBV11-1, the J gene TRBJ2-2; D is perhaps TRBD2 (6 bases). The CDR3 length is 17 residues. CDR1 SGHAT and CDR2 FQDESV come from the germline V gene (reference sequence). V lost 5 bases, J lost 7 bases, and 23 bases lay in between. CDR3: CASSPGLPAEVGGELFF. CDR3 coding DNA: TGTGCCAGCAGCCCGGGACTCCCGGCCGAGGTTGGCGGGGAGCTGTTTTTT.

The chain is built from TRBV12-3 or TRBV12-4 and TRBJ2-1; the D is unclear. V lost 0 bases and J 8 bases, leaving 5 bases between the germline ends. The CDR3 is made up of 12 amino acids. The chain's CDR3 is CASSLAVDEQFF. The CDR3 DNA reads TGTGCCAGCAGTTTAGCGGTCGATGAGCAGTTCTTC.

This chain connects TRBV29-1 to TRBJ2-1; D remains unclear. CDR1 and CDR2 from the germline V gene are SQVTM and ANQGSEA. This CDR3 is 12 amino acids long. Trimming took 6 bases from V and 9 from J, leaving 15 bases between them. CDR3 amino acids: CSVPRGGGEQFF. CDR3 sequence (DNA): TGCAGCGTCCCCCGTGGTGGCGGTGAGCAGTTCTTC.